One sample yielded the 17 T cell receptor beta chains listed below, sequenced in a study of T cells after yellow fever vaccination. TCRdb itself ran the 5' RACE reads through MiXCR, one entry per CDR3 protein. The data show fewer than 150,000 distinct CDR3 sequences, with 5.5% to 8% seen just once and roughly 2.5% held by the top ten. The sample here was CD4+ T cells sorted from PBMCs, taken roughly 45 days after the first yellow fever vaccination. The receptors here all came from a man between 18 and 35 years old who received the YFV17D yellow fever vaccine.

The table lists this clonotype with many counts. The J gene is TRBJ2-2, the V gene TRBV6-5; no definite D call. The germline CDR1 and CDR2 sequences are MNHEY and SVGAGI. V was pared by 0 bases and J by 5 bases, with 1 base between. This CDR3 is built from 12 residues. This chain's CDR3 is CASSYSTGELFF. CDR3 in DNA: TGTGCCAGCAGTTACTCGACCGGGGAGCTGTTTTTT.

Comments on this clonotype: A much more abundant neighbour one base away suggests this may be a read error. The chain has TRBV20-1 and TRBJ1-5; D is unresolved. The V gene's germline CDR1 is DFQATT and CDR2 SNEGSKA (reference sequence). The CDR3 loop spans 13 amino acids. V lost 6 bases and J 1 base, leaving 10 bases between the germline ends. CDR3 residues: CSATDKSNQPQHF. DNA for the CDR3: TGCAGTGCGACGGATAAGAGCAATCAGCCCCAGCATTTT.

This clonotype was observed at least ten times. The chain uses TRBV3-1 and TRBJ2-3, with D tentatively TRBD2 (6 bases). There are 15 residues in the CDR3. Germline CDR1 LGHDT, CDR2 YNNKEL (reference sequence). The V end lost 5 bases, the J end lost 3 bases, and 15 bases lay between the germline ends. The CDR3 region has the DNA TGTGCCAGCAGCTCTGGGACTCGGGGTACAGATACGCAGTATTTT. Its protein product is CASSSGTRGTDTQYF.

This clonotype was detected ten times or more. The rearrangement links TRBV5-5 to TRBJ2-1, with D tentatively TRBD2 (5 bases). V was clipped by 2 bases and J by 3 bases, with 15 bases between them. This CDR3 comprises 16 residues. The germline V gene encodes CDR1 SGHKS and CDR2 YYEKEE (reference sequence). The chain's CDR3 is CASSFSEGSVYNEQFF. The DNA of the CDR3 is TGTGCCAGCAGCTTTTCAGAGGGCTCCGTCTACAATGAGCAGTTCTTC. The whole variable domain, remainder taken from reference TRBV5-5 and TRBJ2-1, is DAGVTQSPTHLIKTRGQQVTLRCSPISGHKSVSWYQQVLGQGPQFIFQYYEKEERGRGNFPDRFSARQFPNYSSELNVNALLLGDSALYLCASSFSEGSVYNEQFFGPGTRLTVL.

There are many counts of this clonotype. The rearrangement uses TRBV19 and TRBJ1-2; 9 nucleotides match TRBD1. From germline, CDR1 is LNHDA and CDR2 SQIVND (reference sequence). This CDR3 is built from 14 residues. J gave up 2 bases and V 5 bases, and 3 bases lay outside the gene matches. CDR3 amino acids: CASSRDRGNYGYTF. CDR3 DNA sequence: TGTGCCAGTAGTCGCGACAGGGGGAACTATGGCTACACCTTC.

This clonotype was counted at least ten times. V is TRBV5-1 and J is TRBJ1-1; 10 bases are shared with TRBD1. This CDR3 is 15 amino acids long. Trimming at V came to 4 bases and at J to 1 base, leaving 4 bases not matched to a gene. CDR1 is SGHRS, CDR2 YFSETQ, per germline. For the CDR3, the DNA is TGCGCCAGCAGCCCGGGACAGGGGACGAACACTGAAGCTTTCTTT. As protein: CASSPGQGTNTEAFF.

This clonotype has at least ten counts. The chain is built from TRBV18 and TRBJ1-5, with no clear D. CDR1 is KGHSH, CDR2 LQKENI, per germline. V lost 4 bases and J lost 0, with 10 bases in between. The CDR3 length is 15 residues. CDR3 residues: CASSRTVNSNQPQHF. The CDR3 DNA is TGTGCCAGCTCACGGACGGTCAATAGCAATCAGCCCCAGCATTTT.

This clonotype was seen a few times. The J gene is TRBJ2-3, the V gene TRBV28, with a weak D call TRBD2 (7 bases). Per the germline V gene, CDR1 is MDHEN and CDR2 is SYDVKM. The V and J ends lost 3 bases and 2 bases respectively, with 12 bases between them. This CDR3 is 15 amino acids long. The CDR3 nucleotides are TGTGCCAGCAGTTTTCGGGGGGCACACACAGATACGCAGTATTTT. It encodes CASSFRGAHTDTQYF.

This clonotype was recorded many times. The chain links TRBV7-2 to TRBJ1-1, with 7 bases that match TRBD1. The trim removed 8 bases at V and 11 bases at J, leaving 14 bases unmatched. Germline V gene sequence: CDR1 SGHTA, CDR2 FQGNSA. This CDR3 is built from 13 residues. The DNA of the CDR3 is TGTGCCAGCCGTCCAGGGACAGCCGTTGTTGCTTTCTTT. This translates into CASRPGTAVVAFF.

This clonotype was detected ten times or more. The rearrangement links TRBV28 to TRBJ2-3, with TRBD1 matching over 7 bases. The CDR3 length is 15 residues. CDR1 and CDR2 (germline): MDHEN, SYDVKM. V shed 6 bases, J shed 3 bases, and the junction held 9 bases outside the gene matches. CDR3 bases: TGTGCCAGCAGCGAGATACAGGGGAAGACAGATACGCAGTATTTT. The encoded protein is CASSEIQGKTDTQYF.

J is TRBJ1-1 and V is TRBV30, with no clear D. The CDR3 contains 14 residues. Germline V CDR1 and CDR2: GTSNPN, SVGIG (reference sequence). V shed 0 bases and J shed 3 bases, with 11 bases lying between them. For the CDR3, the DNA is TGTGCCTGGAGTGTTCCGGGAAGGGACACTGAAGCTTTCTTT. This codes for CAWSVPGRDTEAFF.

In this sample, this clonotype turned up many times. The V gene is TRBV20-1, the J gene TRBJ1-2, with TRBD1 as a possible D gene (5 bases). The CDR3 is made up of 12 amino acids. V lost 1 base to trimming and J lost 2 bases, with 5 bases between them. The germline V gene has CDR1 DFQATT and CDR2 SNEGSKA (reference sequence). The CDR3 DNA follows: TGCAGTGCTAGAGGGACAAACTATGGCTACACCTTC. Translating gives CSARGTNYGYTF.

This clonotype came up many times. The V call is TRBV7-9, the J call TRBJ2-3; 7 bases line up with TRBD1. CDR1 SEHNR and CDR2 FQNEAQ come from the germline V gene (reference sequence). The CDR3 runs 14 residues. V trimming: 5 bases; J trimming: 2 bases; junction bases outside the gene matches: 4. The CDR3 is CASSPGQATDTQYF. DNA of the CDR3: TGTGCCAGCAGCCCAGGACAGGCCACAGATACGCAGTATTTT. Full variable domain (missing parts from reference TRBV7-9 and TRBJ2-3): DTGVSQNPRHKITKRGQNVTFRCDPISEHNRLYWYRQTLGQGPEFLTYFQNEAQLEKSRLLSDRFSAERPKGSFSTLEIQRTEQGDSAMYLCASSPGQATDTQYFGPGTRLTVL.

Note on this clonotype: It may be a read error: a sequence one base away is much more abundant. This chain links TRBV12-3 or TRBV12-4 with TRBJ2-5, with unresolved D. Trimming removed 6 bases from V and 3 bases from J, with 17 bases in between. CDR3 length equals 15 residues. The DNA of the CDR3 is TGTGCCAGCAGCGACCTTGGGTTGTACAAAGAGACCCAGTACTTC. Its translation: CASSDLGLYKETQYF.

This clonotype was seen only a few times. The chain employs TRBV3-1 and TRBJ2-5, with a possible D match to TRBD1 (5 bases). The CDR3 has 16 amino acids. Trimming shortened V by 0 bases and J by 1 base, and 12 bases separated the two germline ends. The germline gives CDR1 LGHDT, CDR2 YNNKEL (reference sequence). CDR3 nucleotides: TGTGCCAGCAGCCAAGATTGGCAGGGCCTCCAAGAGACCCAGTACTTC. Translating it yields CASSQDWQGLQETQYF.

This clonotype was observed many times. V and J are TRBV4-3 and TRBJ2-6; 8 bases are shared with TRBD1. The CDR3 is 19 amino acids. The V and J ends lost 4 bases and 0 bases, in that order; junction bases with no gene match: 11. Germline values: CDR1 LGHNA, CDR2 YSLEER. The CDR3, as DNA: TGCGCCAGCAGCCCTTACACAGGGGGGTCAGGCTCTGGGGCCAACGTCCTGACTTTC. Translating it yields CASSPYTGGSGSGANVLTF.

This sequence joins TRBV6-1 and TRBJ2-1; perhaps TRBD1 as D (5 bases). The CDR3 is 13 residues long. The V end lost 6 bases, the J end lost 2 bases, and 8 bases lay between the germline ends. The germline V gene has CDR1 MNHNS and CDR2 SASEGT. For the CDR3, the DNA is TGTGCCAGCAGAGACAGTCCCTACAATGAGCAGTTCTTC. Translating gives CASRDSPYNEQFF.